This T cell receptor beta chain was retrieved from a study of response to subunit inactivated influenza vaccine. This clonotype was detected a few times. Its specificity is not known. Study observations and caveats: It was suggested by the authors that few new T cells are recruited by each seasonal influenza vaccination.

Trimming took 5 bases from V and 12 from J, leaving 14 bases between them. Looked up from germline, CDR1 is SGHTA and CDR2 is FQGNSA. The CDR3 extends over 12 amino acids. TCRdb re-derived calls from the RT-PCR reads in MiXCR, one entry per CDR3 protein. The table has roughly 150,000 distinct CDR3 sequences, roughly 10% seen once. The clonotype was recovered from a man aged 50 to 60 who received an inactivated influenza vaccine. The specimen comprised non-naive T cells sorted from PBMCs, sampled more than 35 days after vaccination. The V gene is TRBV7-2, the J gene TRBJ2-1, with D possibly being TRBD2 (6 bases). This CDR3 is CASSLRVGGQFF. Here the CDR3 DNA reads TGTGCCAGCAGCCTCCGGGTGGGAGGGCAGTTCTTC.